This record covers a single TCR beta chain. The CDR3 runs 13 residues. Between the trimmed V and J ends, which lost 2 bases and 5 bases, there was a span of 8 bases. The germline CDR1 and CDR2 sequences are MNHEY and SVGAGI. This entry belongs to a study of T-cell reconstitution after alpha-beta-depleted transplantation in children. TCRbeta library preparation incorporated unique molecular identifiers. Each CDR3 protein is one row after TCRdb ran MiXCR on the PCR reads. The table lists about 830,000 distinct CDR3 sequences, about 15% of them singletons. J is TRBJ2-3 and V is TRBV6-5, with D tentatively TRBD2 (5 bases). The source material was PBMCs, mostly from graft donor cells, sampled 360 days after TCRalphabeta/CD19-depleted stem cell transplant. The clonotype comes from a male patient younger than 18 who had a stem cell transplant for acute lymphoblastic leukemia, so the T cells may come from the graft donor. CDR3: CASSYRGRDTQYF. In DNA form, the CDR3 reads TGTGCCAGCAGTTACCGAGGGAGAGATACGCAGTATTTT.